This entry concerns a single T cell receptor beta chain. Using immunoSEQ multiplex PCR, the repertoire was profiled, and TCRdb retains in-frame clones only, with some absent. Found here are around 150,000 clones, 85% of them singletons; the top ten hold 3% to 4%. The sample comes from a study of blood T cell repertoires in COVID-19. Study details: Sites in the United States, Italy and Spain provided acute and convalescent COVID-19 samples. PBMCs, B-cell-depleted T cells, or T cells provided the cDNA or gDNA that made up the material.

This CDR3 region has 16 residues. Germline V lookup: CDR1 LGHDT, CDR2 YNNKEL (reference sequence). The junction had 9 bases not matched to a gene; V was cut back by 1 base and J by 7 bases. The sample was peripheral blood. This chain joins TRBV3-1 (or the pseudogene TRBV3-2) and TRBJ2-7, with 11 bases identical to TRBD2. The clonotype was recovered from a human donor with acute or convalescent COVID-19. The donor label of this sample is uncertain. CDR3 residues: CASSQGYSGGALEQYF. CDR3 DNA: TGTGCCAGCAGCCAAGGGTATAGCGGGGGGGCCCTGGAGCAGTACTTC.